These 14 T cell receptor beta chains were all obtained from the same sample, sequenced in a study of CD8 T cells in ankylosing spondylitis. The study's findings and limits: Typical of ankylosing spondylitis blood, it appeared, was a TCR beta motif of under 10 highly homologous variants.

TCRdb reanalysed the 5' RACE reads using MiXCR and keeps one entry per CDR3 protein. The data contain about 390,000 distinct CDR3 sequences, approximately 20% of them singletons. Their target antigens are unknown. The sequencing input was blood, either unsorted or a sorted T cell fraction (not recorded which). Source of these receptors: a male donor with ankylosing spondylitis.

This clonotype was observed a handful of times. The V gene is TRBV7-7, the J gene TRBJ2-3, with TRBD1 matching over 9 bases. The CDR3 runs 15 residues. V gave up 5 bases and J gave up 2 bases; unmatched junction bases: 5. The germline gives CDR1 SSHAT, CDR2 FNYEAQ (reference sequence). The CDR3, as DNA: TGTGCCAGCAGCATTACAGGGGGCCCCACAGATACGCAGTATTTT. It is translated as CASSITGGPTDTQYF. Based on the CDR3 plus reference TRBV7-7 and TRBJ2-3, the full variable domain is GAGVSQSPRYKVTKRGQDVTLRCDPISSHATLYWYQQALGQGPEFLTYFNYEAQPDKSGLPSDRFSAERPEGSISTLTIQRTEQRDSAMYRCASSITGGPTDTQYFGPGTRLTVL.

The CDR3 DNA sequence: TGTGCCAGCAGTTTAAACAACTTTCCGGGTCTAGCGGGAGCCCCACGGAACAATGAGCAGTTCTTC. This codes for CASSLNNFPGLAGAPRNNEQFF. The rearrangement links TRBV12-3 or TRBV12-4 to TRBJ2-1; 10 positions agree with TRBD2. The CDR3 extends over 22 amino acids. V trimming: 2 bases; J trimming: 5 bases; junction bases outside the gene matches: 24.

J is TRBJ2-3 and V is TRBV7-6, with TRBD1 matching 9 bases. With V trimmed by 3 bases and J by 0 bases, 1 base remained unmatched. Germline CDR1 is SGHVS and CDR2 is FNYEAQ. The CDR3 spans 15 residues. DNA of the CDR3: TGTGCCAGCAGCTTGGGACAGGGTAGCACAGATACGCAGTATTTT. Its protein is CASSLGQGSTDTQYF.

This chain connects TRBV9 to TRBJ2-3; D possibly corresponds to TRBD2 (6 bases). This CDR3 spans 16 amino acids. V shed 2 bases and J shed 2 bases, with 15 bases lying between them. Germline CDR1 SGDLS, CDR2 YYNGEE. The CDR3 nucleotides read TGTGCCAGCAGCGTTGGGGCTAGCGAAAACACAGATACGCAGTATTTT. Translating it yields CASSVGASENTDTQYF.

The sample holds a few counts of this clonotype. Here the CDR3 DNA reads TGTGCCACCAGTGACCGTGGCAGTTTTCCCGGGGAGCTGTTTTTT. It specifies CATSDRGSFPGELFF. V usage is TRBV24-1 and J usage is TRBJ2-2, with no clear D. Germline loops: CDR1 KGHDR, CDR2 SFDVKD. This CDR3 spans 15 amino acids. The V and J ends lost 4 bases and 6 bases respectively, with 14 bases between them.

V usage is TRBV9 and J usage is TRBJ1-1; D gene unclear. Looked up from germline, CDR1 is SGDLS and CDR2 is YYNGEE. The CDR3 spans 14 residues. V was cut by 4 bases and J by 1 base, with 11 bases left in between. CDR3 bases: TGTGCCAGCAGCCCAAGCGGAGCGAACACTGAAGCTTTCTTT. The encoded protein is CASSPSGANTEAFF.

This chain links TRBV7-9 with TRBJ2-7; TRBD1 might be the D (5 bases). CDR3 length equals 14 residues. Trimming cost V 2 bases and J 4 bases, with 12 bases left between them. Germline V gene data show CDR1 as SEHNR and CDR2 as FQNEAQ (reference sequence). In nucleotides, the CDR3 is TGTGCCAGCAGCTTAATCAGGGATGGGTACGAGCAGTACTTC. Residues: CASSLIRDGYEQYF.

In nucleotides, the CDR3 is TGTGCCAGCAGCGTTAGTGAGACGAATTCACCCCTCCACTTT. Its translation is CASSVSETNSPLHF. The chain recombines TRBV9 with TRBJ1-6; the D is unclear. Trimming shortened V by 2 bases and J by 7 bases, and 10 bases separated the two germline ends. The CDR3 is made up of 14 amino acids. Germline CDR1 reads SGDLS; CDR2 reads YYNGEE.

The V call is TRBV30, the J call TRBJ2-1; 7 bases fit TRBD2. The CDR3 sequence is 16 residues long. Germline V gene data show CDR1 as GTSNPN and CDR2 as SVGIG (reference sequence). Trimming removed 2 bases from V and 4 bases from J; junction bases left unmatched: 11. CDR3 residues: CAWSPQVGTTYNEQFF. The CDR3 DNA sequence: TGTGCCTGGAGTCCCCAAGTTGGGACTACTTACAATGAGCAGTTCTTC.

The CDR3 here is CASSQDPSAIDTQYF. The CDR3 bases are TGCGCCAGCAGCCAAGACCCTAGCGCAATAGATACGCAGTATTTT. The chain recombines TRBV4-3 with TRBJ2-3; tentatively, D is TRBD2 (6 bases). Looked up from germline, CDR1 is LGHNA and CDR2 is YSLEER. V was shortened by 0 bases and J by 5 bases, with 12 bases between the two germline ends. The CDR3 consists of 15 residues.

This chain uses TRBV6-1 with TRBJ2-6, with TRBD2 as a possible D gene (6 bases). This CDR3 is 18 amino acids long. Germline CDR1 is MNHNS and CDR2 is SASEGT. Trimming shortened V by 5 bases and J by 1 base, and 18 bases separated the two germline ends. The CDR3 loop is CASSPWGVTSSGANVLTF. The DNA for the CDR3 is TGTGCCAGCAGTCCCTGGGGGGTAACGAGTTCTGGGGCCAACGTCCTGACTTTC.

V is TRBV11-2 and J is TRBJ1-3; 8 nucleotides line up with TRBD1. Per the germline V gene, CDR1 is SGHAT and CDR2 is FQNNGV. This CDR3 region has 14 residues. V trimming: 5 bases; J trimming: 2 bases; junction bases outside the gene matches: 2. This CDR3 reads CASSIQGAGNTIYF. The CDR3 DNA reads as TGTGCCAGCAGCATACAGGGGGCTGGAAACACCATATATTTT.

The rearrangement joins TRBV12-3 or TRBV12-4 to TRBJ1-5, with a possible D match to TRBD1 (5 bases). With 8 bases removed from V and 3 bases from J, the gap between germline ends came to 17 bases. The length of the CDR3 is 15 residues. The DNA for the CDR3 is TGTGCCAGCCTTCTGGGGCAGACCTTCAATCAGCCCCAGCATTTT. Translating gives CASLLGQTFNQPQHF.

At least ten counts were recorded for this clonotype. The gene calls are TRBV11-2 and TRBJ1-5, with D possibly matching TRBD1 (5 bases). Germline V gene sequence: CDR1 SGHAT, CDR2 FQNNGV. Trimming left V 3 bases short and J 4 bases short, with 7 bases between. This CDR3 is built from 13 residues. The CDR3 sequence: CASSLNRNQPQHF. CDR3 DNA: TGTGCCAGCAGCTTGAACAGGAATCAGCCCCAGCATTTT.